This passage covers 22 T cell receptor beta chains from one sample sequenced in a study of T-cell reconstitution after alpha-beta-depleted transplantation in children. Unique molecular identifiers were used to barcode this TCRbeta library. TCRdb passed the PCR reads through MiXCR, listing each CDR3 protein once. The table includes hundreds of thousands of distinct CDR3 sequences, 16% detected once. The material sequenced was PBMCs from the stem cell graft donor, taken from the stem cell graft. Every receptor here comes from a human donor who donated a stem cell graft to a child with acute myeloid leukemia.

This clonotype was detected a few times. The genes are TRBV4-3 and TRBJ2-2; 7 bases map to TRBD2. Trimming took 5 bases from V and 5 from J; bases not matched to a gene: 14. Germline CDR1 reads LGHNA; CDR2 reads YSLEER. The CDR3 has 17 amino acids. CDR3 sequence reads: CASSGSRGTGLTGELFF. In nucleotides, the CDR3 is TGCGCCAGCAGCGGGTCGCGGGGGACGGGGTTGACCGGGGAGCTGTTTTTT.

This clonotype was observed many times. This chain joins TRBV29-1 and TRBJ1-1, with D uncertain. Germline assignment: CDR1 SQVTM and CDR2 ANQGSEA. The CDR3 loop spans 13 amino acids. V lost 7 bases and J lost 0, with 12 bases in between. Here the CDR3 reads CSAGGVLNTEAFF. CDR3 nucleotides: TGCAGCGCCGGTGGGGTCCTGAACACTGAAGCTTTCTTT.

This clonotype has more than one count but fewer than ten. V gene TRBV15 combines with J gene TRBJ1-2; D might be TRBD1 (5 bases). Per the germline V gene, CDR1 is LNHNV and CDR2 is YYDKDF (reference sequence). V was shortened by 6 bases and J by 4 bases, with 15 bases between the two germline ends. CDR3 length: 14 residues. The CDR3 coding sequence is TGTGCCACCAGTGTCGACAGCTCGTCCTATGGCTACACCTTC. Amino acid sequence: CATSVDSSSYGYTF.

The chain joins TRBV7-2 to TRBJ2-7; TRBD2 matches 7 bases. Germline CDR1 and CDR2: SGHTA and FQGNSA. J gave up 3 bases and V 4 bases, and 6 bases lay outside the gene matches. This CDR3 has 14 amino acids. In DNA, the CDR3 is TGTGCCAGCAGCTCGTCCTTAGCGGGCTACGAGCAGTACGTC. It codes for CASSSSLAGYEQYV.

This clonotype showed up many times. The chain joins TRBV29-1 to TRBJ2-1; perhaps TRBD1 as D (6 bases). Germline lookup yields CDR1 SQVTM and CDR2 ANQGSEA. V was trimmed by 4 bases and J by 1 base, leaving 11 bases between them. The CDR3 is 14 amino acids. The CDR3 is CSVAVGGSYNEQFF. CDR3 coding DNA: TGCAGCGTTGCAGTAGGGGGATCCTACAATGAGCAGTTCTTC.

This clonotype showed up many times. CDR3 residues: CSAREAGVRVETQYF. The CDR3, as DNA: TGCAGTGCTAGAGAAGCAGGGGTTCGTGTGGAGACCCAGTACTTC. The V and J genes are TRBV20-1 and TRBJ2-5, with a tentative D call TRBD1 (6 bases). The CDR3 loop spans 15 amino acids. Germline CDR1 and CDR2: DFQATT and SNEGSKA (reference sequence). Trimming cost V 0 bases and J 5 bases, with 16 bases left between them.

This clonotype was counted ten times or more. The chain couples TRBV20-1 to TRBJ1-1; D gene uncertain. The CDR3 extends over 12 amino acids. The V end lost 3 bases, the J end lost 1 base, and 6 bases lay between the germline ends. Germline CDR1 and CDR2: DFQATT and SNEGSKA (reference sequence). CDR3 in DNA: TGCAGTGCTAGGAGAGGGAACACTGAAGCTTTCTTT. It is translated as CSARRGNTEAFF.

The chain uses TRBV20-1 and TRBJ1-1, with 9 bases aligning to TRBD1. The CDR3 runs 14 residues. In germline, CDR1 is DFQATT, CDR2 SNEGSKA (reference sequence). J gave up 3 bases and V 5 bases, and 7 bases lay outside the gene matches. The CDR3 loop is CSAVRDRADTEAFF. The CDR3 bases are TGCAGTGCTGTCCGGGACAGGGCGGACACTGAAGCTTTCTTT.

In its sample, this clonotype was seen a few times. The V and J genes are TRBV6-1 and TRBJ1-5, with TRBD1 identical over 8 bases. After removal of 0 bases from V and 6 bases from J, the junction contained 7 bases not matched to a gene. The V gene's germline CDR1 is MNHNS and CDR2 SASEGT. CDR3 length: 16 residues. CDR3 amino acids: CASSEAGQGASQPQHF. The CDR3 DNA reads TGTGCCAGCAGTGAAGCGGGGCAGGGGGCAAGTCAGCCCCAGCATTTT.

The J gene is TRBJ2-3, the V gene TRBV20-1, with 7 positions matching TRBD1. The V gene end was trimmed by 3 bases and the J gene end by 1 base; junction bases not matched to a gene: 4. Per germline, CDR1 DFQATT and CDR2 SNEGSKA (reference sequence). This CDR3 has 14 residues. The CDR3 here is CSASPGTGTDTQYF. In DNA form, the CDR3 reads TGCAGTGCTAGTCCCGGGACAGGCACAGATACGCAGTATTTT.

This clonotype was recorded many times. The chain couples TRBV7-3 to TRBJ2-7; 8 bases are a match to TRBD1. J gave up 1 base and V 7 bases, and 6 bases lay outside the gene matches. CDR1 SGHTA and CDR2 FQGTGA come from the germline V gene. The CDR3 runs to 14 residues. The CDR3 protein is CASTSDRESYEQYF. The CDR3 nucleotides read TGTGCCAGCACCTCGGACAGGGAGTCCTACGAGCAGTACTTC.

J is TRBJ2-5 and V is TRBV7-9; D is perhaps TRBD2 (5 bases). The CDR3 is made up of 13 amino acids. V was pared by 11 bases and J by 2 bases, with 15 bases between. Germline assignment: CDR1 SEHNR and CDR2 FQNEAQ (reference sequence). CDR3 DNA: TGTGCCTCAAGAGAGGGCCGACAAGAGACCCAGTACTTC. It is translated as CASREGRQETQYF.

J is TRBJ2-5 and V is TRBV7-9, with 7 positions matching TRBD1. Germline lookup yields CDR1 SEHNR and CDR2 FQNEAQ (reference sequence). The V segment lost 5 bases and the J segment 7 bases; nucleotides outside the gene matches: 10. This CDR3 is 14 amino acids long. The CDR3 nucleotides read TGTGCCAGCAGCCCCTGGACAGGTTTCGGGACCCAGTACTTC. As protein: CASSPWTGFGTQYF. Variable domain in full (rest from reference TRBV7-9 and TRBJ2-5): DTGVSQNPRHKITKRGQNVTFRCDPISEHNRLYWYRQTLGQGPEFLTYFQNEAQLEKSRLLSDRFSAERPKGSFSTLEIQRTEQGDSAMYLCASSPWTGFGTQYFGPGTRLLVL.

This clonotype was recorded a few times. The chain couples TRBV5-1 to TRBJ2-5; 8 bases are a match to TRBD1. CDR1 SGHRS and CDR2 YFSETQ come from the germline V gene. Trimming took 4 bases from V and 5 from J; bases not matched to a gene: 10. The CDR3 has 15 residues. The CDR3: CASSIDRGAMETQYF. Here the CDR3 DNA reads TGCGCCAGCAGCATTGACAGGGGTGCGATGGAGACCCAGTACTTC.

The rearrangement joins TRBV29-1 to TRBJ2-3; 12 nucleotides agree with TRBD2. Germline-derived CDR1 and CDR2 are SQVTM and ANQGSEA. The CDR3 length is 16 residues. Unmatched junction bases numbered 13, after V lost 6 bases and J lost 6 bases. CDR3 in DNA: TGCAGCGTCGGGGCCGGACTAGCGGGGTCCCCGGATACGCAGTATTTT. It encodes CSVGAGLAGSPDTQYF.

The V and J genes are TRBV29-1 and TRBJ2-2; 8 bases are a match to TRBD1. Germline V gene lookup returns CDR1 SQVTM and CDR2 ANQGSEA. The CDR3 runs 15 residues. With V trimmed by 6 bases and J by 2 bases, 8 bases remained unmatched. The CDR3 DNA follows: TGCAGCGTGGAGCCCGGGACAGGTAACACCGGGGAGCTGTTTTTT. It specifies CSVEPGTGNTGELFF.

The V call is TRBV4-3, the J call TRBJ2-6; perhaps TRBD1 as D (5 bases). Germline CDR1 reads LGHNA; CDR2 reads YSLEER. The CDR3 loop spans 17 amino acids. Deletions cut 1 base from V and 2 bases from J, with 12 bases between. This CDR3 is CASSQAHTGAGANVLTF. DNA for the CDR3: TGCGCCAGCAGCCAAGCCCACACAGGCGCTGGGGCCAACGTCCTGACTTTC.

This clonotype was seen at least ten times. The chain uses TRBV13 and TRBJ2-7; D unresolved. Germline CDR1 PRHDT, CDR2 FYEKMQ (reference sequence). The CDR3 sequence is 13 residues long. Trimming stripped 0 bases from V and 2 bases from J, with 5 bases between. The CDR3 loop is CASSLGGTYEQYV. The DNA of the CDR3 is TGTGCCAGCAGCTTAGGGGGTACCTACGAGCAGTACGTC.

This clonotype was seen many times. The rearrangement joins TRBV25-1 to TRBJ2-5; maybe TRBD1 (6 bases). Germline CDR1 reads MGHDK; CDR2 reads SYGVNS. This CDR3 comprises 14 residues. Trimming shortened V by 3 bases and J by 4 bases, and 12 bases separated the two germline ends. The CDR3 DNA is TGTGCCAGCAGTGACCACTCCAGGGGAGAGACCCAGTACTTC. Amino acid sequence: CASSDHSRGETQYF.

This clonotype occurred many times. V is TRBV5-1 and J is TRBJ1-2; D might be TRBD1 (6 bases). The V gene lost 0 bases and the J gene lost 3 bases, with 9 bases spanning the gap. This CDR3 comprises 14 residues. CDR1 and CDR2 (germline): SGHRS, YFSETQ. The CDR3 sequence: CASSLVPGDYGYTF. CDR3 bases: TGCGCCAGCAGCTTGGTTCCAGGGGACTATGGCTACACCTTC.

The sample holds a few counts of this clonotype. This chain uses TRBV6-1 with TRBJ1-2, with 10 bases identical to TRBD1. The CDR3 extends over 15 amino acids. J lost 0 bases, V lost 8 bases, and 6 bases had no gene match. CDR1 MNHNS and CDR2 SASEGT come from the germline V gene. DNA of the CDR3: TGTGCCAGCCGGGACAGGGGATTACCTAACTATGGCTACACCTTC. Translation gives CASRDRGLPNYGYTF.

V is TRBV6-5 and J is TRBJ2-5, with TRBD2 matching over 8 bases. After removal of 2 bases from V and 0 bases from J, the junction contained 5 bases not matched to a gene. Germline V lookup: CDR1 MNHEY, CDR2 SVGAGI. The CDR3 sequence is 16 residues long. This CDR3 is CASSYIRGGDQETQYF. CDR3 in DNA: TGTGCCAGCAGTTACATACGGGGGGGGGACCAAGAGACCCAGTACTTC.